This T cell receptor beta chain was obtained from a study of molecular identifiers for immune sequencing clone quantification. Both previously described methods and listed TCR primers were employed to make bulk TCR libraries. TCRdb recomputed calls from the PCR reads with MiXCR, one row per CDR3 protein. The table has some 320,000 distinct CDR3 sequences, 24% seen once. This clonotype occurred once. A single base separates this from a much larger clone, so it may be a read error. The CDR3 has 16 amino acids. The V call is TRBV12-3 or TRBV12-4, the J call TRBJ2-2, with a weak D call TRBD1 (6 bases). Sequenced input: naive CD8+ T cells from blood, with Jurkat cell RNA spiked in. This sample's subset: FACS-sorted CD8+CD4-CCR7+CD45RA+ naive T cells. The sequence was collected from a human donor in good health. Some libraries in this study had Jurkat cell RNA spiked in. Here the CDR3 reads CASSLGQGMNTGEPFF. The CDR3 coding sequence is TGTGCCAGCAGTTTAGGGCAGGGGATGAACACCGGGGAGCCGTTTTTT.